This T cell receptor beta chain was profiled in a study of blood T cells in healthy people across ages. The CDR3 consists of 17 residues. Germline V gene lookup returns CDR1 SEHNR and CDR2 FQNEAQ (reference sequence). V lost 5 bases and J 2 bases, leaving 21 bases between the germline ends. Using a J-beta primer mix together with a sample-barcoded 5' primer, a second PCR was run for roughly 7 to 11 cycles. TCRdb reprocessed the 5' RACE reads via MiXCR and lists one record per CDR3 protein. The table shows approximately 800,000 distinct CDR3 sequences, with more than 45% occurring only once. This TCR was recovered from a man aged 30-40 years in good health. The sequenced sample was blood. This chain links TRBV7-9 with TRBJ1-2; D unclear. CDR3 sequence (DNA): TGTGCCAGCAGCCCCTTGGTGGCCCTCAACTTGAACTATGGCTACACCTTC. Its protein is CASSPLVALNLNYGYTF.